Sequencing of this T cell receptor (beta chain) was carried out in a study of T cell changes during pregnancy in multiple sclerosis (dated by TCRdb to about 2019). The study in broad terms: The study examined how the T cell repertoire changed over the course of pregnancy in women with multiple sclerosis.

About this clone itself: The antigen this receptor binds is unknown. Nothing much larger sits one base from this clone, and base qualities are not available.

V loses 5 bases, J loses 1 base, and the germline ends lie 8 bases apart. For CDR1 and CDR2, the germline V gene lists SGHVS and FNYEAQ. The CDR3 holds 13 amino acids from the cysteine to the phenylalanine. Only the CDR3 DNA is retained, 39 bases long and in frame from the first base. The protocol used for the library was the immunoSEQ multiplex PCR assay. TCRdb took this table from immuneACCESS and kept in-frame rearrangements with V and J called. Such tables lack part of the clones; where checked against another copy, unresolved V genes explain under half of the gap, and the rest is unexplained. The sample table records around 70,000 clones; about 94% of these occur just once. Approximately 0.63% of the sample comes from the top ten.

The sequence came from a female donor with multiple sclerosis, enrolled in a pregnancy study. The chain employs TRBV7-6 and TRBJ1-1, with a tentative D gene TRBD1 over 5 matching bases. The sequencing here drew on peripheral blood, taken in the third trimester of pregnancy. In nucleotide form, the sequence is TGTGCCAGCAGCCTGACAGAGAACACTGAAGCTTTCTTT. The resulting protein is CASSLTENTEAFF.